This TCR beta chain was sequenced during a study of blood T cell repertoires in COVID-19. This CDR3 region has 12 residues. Germline V gene sequence: CDR1 MNHEY, CDR2 SVGAGI. With V trimmed by 11 bases and J by 6 bases, 7 bases remained unmatched. The repertoire was sequenced with immunoSEQ multiplex PCR; TCRdb's copy has only in-frame clones and lacks some. The sample shows under 300,000 clones, approximately 87% of them seen only once. Sequences were obtained from peripheral blood. This chain links TRBV6-5 with TRBJ1-5, with 7 bases fitting TRBD1. The clonotype was recovered from a man aged 60 to 75 with acute or convalescent COVID-19. For the CDR3, the DNA is TGTGCCTCACGGACAGGATCTCAGCCCCAGCATTTT. This gives the protein CASRTGSQPQHF.